This T cell receptor beta chain came from a study of beta chain features in type 1 diabetes. This clone appeared a few times. With V trimmed by 3 bases and J by 2 bases, 2 bases remained unmatched. Germline V lookup: CDR1 SEHNR, CDR2 FQNEAQ (reference sequence). CDR3 length equals 15 residues. Reverse transcribing all isolated RNA meant expressed TCRB transcripts were sequenced. Method: immunoSEQ multiplex PCR; TCRdb's copy keeps in-frame clones and lacks some. Found here are 40,000 to 45,000 clones, more than 40% of them singletons; the top ten hold roughly 0.7%. V gene TRBV7-9 combines with J gene TRBJ2-3, with 10 bases matching TRBD1. The sequenced sample consisted of central memory CD4+ T cells from blood. The sequence derives from a woman aged 18-29 years in good health. The CDR3 protein is CASSLTGGNTDTQYF. Written as DNA, the CDR3 is TGTGCCAGCAGCTTGACAGGGGGCAACACAGATACGCAGTATTTT.